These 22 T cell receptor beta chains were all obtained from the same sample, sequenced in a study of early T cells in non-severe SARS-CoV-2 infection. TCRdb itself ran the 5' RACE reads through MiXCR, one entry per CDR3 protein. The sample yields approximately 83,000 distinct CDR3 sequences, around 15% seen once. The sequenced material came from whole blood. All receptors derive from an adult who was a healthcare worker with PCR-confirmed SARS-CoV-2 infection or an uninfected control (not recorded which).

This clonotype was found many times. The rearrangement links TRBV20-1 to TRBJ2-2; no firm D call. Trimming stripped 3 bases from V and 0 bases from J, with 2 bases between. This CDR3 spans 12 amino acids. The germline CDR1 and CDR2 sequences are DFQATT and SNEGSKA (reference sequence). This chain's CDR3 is CSARTNTGELFF. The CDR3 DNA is TGCAGTGCTAGGACGAACACCGGGGAGCTGTTTTTT.

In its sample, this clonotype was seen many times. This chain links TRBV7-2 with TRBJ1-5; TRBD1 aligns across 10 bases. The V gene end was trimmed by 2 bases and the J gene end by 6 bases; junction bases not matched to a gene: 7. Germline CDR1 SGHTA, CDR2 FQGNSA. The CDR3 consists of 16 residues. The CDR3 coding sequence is TGTGCCAGCAGCTTAACACCGCGGACAGGGGGTCAGCCCCAGCATTTT. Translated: CASSLTPRTGGQPQHF. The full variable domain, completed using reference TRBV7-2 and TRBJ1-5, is GAGVSQSPSNKVTEKGKDVELRCDPISGHTALYWYRQSLGQGLEFLIYFQGNSAPDKSGLPSDRFSAERTGGSVSTLTIQRTQQEDSAVYLCASSLTPRTGGQPQHFGDGTRLSIL.

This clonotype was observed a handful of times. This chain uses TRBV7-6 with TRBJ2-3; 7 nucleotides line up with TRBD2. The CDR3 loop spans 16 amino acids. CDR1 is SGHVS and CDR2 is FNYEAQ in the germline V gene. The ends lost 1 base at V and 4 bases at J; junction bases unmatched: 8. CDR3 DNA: TGTGCCAGCAGCTTAGAATCTAGCGGCATCGCAGATACGCAGTATTTT. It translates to CASSLESSGIADTQYF.

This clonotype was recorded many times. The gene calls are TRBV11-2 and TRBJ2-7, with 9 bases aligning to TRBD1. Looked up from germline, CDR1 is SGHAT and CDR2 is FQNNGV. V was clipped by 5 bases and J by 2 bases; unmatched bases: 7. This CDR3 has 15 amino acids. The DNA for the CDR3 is TGTGCCAGCAGCCTGATAGGGACAGGGCCCTACGAGCAGTACTTC. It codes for CASSLIGTGPYEQYF.

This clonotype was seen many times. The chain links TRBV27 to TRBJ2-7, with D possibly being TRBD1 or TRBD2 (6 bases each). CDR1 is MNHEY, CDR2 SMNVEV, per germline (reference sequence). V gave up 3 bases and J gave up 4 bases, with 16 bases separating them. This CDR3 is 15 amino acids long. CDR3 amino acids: CASSLAGGLGYEQYF. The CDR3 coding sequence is TGTGCCAGCAGTTTGGCCGGGGGCCTCGGGTACGAGCAGTACTTC.

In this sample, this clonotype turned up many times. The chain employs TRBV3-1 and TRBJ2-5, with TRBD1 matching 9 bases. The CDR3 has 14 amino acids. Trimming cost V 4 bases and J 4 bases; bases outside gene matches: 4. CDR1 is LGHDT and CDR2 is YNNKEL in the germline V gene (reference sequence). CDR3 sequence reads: CASSPGTGRETQYF. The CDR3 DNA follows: TGTGCCAGCAGCCCCGGGACAGGGCGAGAGACCCAGTACTTC.

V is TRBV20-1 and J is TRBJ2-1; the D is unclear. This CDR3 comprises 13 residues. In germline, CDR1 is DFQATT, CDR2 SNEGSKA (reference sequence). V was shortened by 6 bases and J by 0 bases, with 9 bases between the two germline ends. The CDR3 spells CSADRSSYNEQFF. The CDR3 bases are TGCAGTGCAGATCGGAGCTCCTACAATGAGCAGTTCTTC.

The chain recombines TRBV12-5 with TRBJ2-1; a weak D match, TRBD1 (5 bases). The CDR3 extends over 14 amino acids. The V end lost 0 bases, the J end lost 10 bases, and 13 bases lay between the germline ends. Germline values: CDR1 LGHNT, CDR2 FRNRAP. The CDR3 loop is CASGLVPTTAEQFF. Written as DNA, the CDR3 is TGTGCTAGTGGTTTGGTACCTACGACAGCCGAGCAGTTCTTC.

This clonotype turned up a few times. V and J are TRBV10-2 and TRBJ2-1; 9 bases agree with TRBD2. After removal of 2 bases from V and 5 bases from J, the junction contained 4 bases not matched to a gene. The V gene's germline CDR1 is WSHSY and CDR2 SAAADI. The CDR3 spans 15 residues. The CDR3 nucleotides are TGCGCCAGCAGTGAGCGACTAGCGGCCAACAATGAGCAGTTCTTC. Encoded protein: CASSERLAANNEQFF.

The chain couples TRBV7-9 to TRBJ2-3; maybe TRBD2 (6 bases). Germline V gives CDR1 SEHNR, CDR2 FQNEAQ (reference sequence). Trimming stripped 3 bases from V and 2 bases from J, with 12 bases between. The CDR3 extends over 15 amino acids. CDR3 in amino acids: CASSLRRGTTDTQYF. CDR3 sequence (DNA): TGTGCCAGCAGCTTGAGGCGGGGCACCACAGATACGCAGTATTTT.

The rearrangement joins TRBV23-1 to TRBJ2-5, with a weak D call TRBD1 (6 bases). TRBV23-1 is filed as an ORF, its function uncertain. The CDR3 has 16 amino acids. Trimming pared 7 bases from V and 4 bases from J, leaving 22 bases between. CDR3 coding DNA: TGCGCCAGCACGGGATCTGGACTCCGAGGGGGAGAGACCCAGTACTTC. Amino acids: CASTGSGLRGGETQYF.

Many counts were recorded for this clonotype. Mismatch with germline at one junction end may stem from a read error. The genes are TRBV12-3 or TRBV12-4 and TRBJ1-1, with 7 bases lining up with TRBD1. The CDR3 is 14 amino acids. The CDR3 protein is CASSFGTANSEAFF. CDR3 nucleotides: TGTGCCAGCAGTTTCGGGACAGCGAACTCTGAAGCTTTCTTT.

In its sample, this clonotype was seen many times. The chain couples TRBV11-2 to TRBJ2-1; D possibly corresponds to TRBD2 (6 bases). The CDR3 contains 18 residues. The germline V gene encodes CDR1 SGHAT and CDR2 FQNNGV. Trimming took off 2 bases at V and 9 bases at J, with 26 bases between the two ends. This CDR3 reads CASSLNIGGQPGVGEQFF. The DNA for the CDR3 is TGTGCCAGCAGCTTAAACATCGGCGGGCAGCCGGGGGTCGGTGAGCAGTTCTTC.

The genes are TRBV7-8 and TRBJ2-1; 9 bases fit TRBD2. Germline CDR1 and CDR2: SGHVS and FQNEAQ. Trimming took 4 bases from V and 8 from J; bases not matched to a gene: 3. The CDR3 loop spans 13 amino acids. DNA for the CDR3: TGTGCCAGCAGCTCCTGGACTAGCGATGAGCAGTTCTTC. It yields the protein CASSSWTSDEQFF.

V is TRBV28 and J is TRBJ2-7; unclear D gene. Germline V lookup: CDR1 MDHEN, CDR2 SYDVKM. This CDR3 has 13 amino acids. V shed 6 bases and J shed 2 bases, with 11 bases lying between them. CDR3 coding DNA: TGTGCCAGCAGACACTCAACCACCTACGAGCAGTACTTC. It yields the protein CASRHSTTYEQYF. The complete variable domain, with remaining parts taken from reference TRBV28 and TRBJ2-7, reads DVKVTQSSRYLVKRTGEKVFLECVQDMDHENMFWYRQDPGLGLRLIYFSYDVKMKEKGDIPEGYSVSREKKERFSLILESASTNQTSMYLCASRHSTTYEQYFGPGTRLTVT.

The CDR3 DNA reads as TGTGCCAGCAGCCAACGGGACAGACCGTACAATGAGCAGTTCTTC. Translating it yields CASSQRDRPYNEQFF. The rearrangement joins TRBV14 to TRBJ2-1; 7 bases match TRBD1. The CDR3 totals 15 residues. With V trimmed by 2 bases and J by 4 bases, 5 bases remained unmatched. CDR1 is SGHDN, CDR2 FVKESK, per germline.

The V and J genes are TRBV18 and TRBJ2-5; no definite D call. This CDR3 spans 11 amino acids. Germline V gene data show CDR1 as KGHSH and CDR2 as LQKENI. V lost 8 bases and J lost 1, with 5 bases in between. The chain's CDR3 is CASLSQETQYF. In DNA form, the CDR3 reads TGTGCCAGCCTATCCCAAGAGACCCAGTACTTC.

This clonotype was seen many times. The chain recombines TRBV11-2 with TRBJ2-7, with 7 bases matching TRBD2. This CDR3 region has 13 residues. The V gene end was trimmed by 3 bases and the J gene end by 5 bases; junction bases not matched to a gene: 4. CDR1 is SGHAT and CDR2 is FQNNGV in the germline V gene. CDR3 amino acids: CASSFSAGNEQYF. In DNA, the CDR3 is TGTGCCAGCAGCTTTTCAGCGGGGAACGAGCAGTACTTC.

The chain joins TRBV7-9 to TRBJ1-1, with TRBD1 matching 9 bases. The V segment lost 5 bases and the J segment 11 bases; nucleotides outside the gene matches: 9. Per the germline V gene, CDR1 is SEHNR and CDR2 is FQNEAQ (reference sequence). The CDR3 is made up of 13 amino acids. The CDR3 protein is CASSRDRGERAFF. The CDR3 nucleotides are TGTGCCAGCAGCCGAGACAGGGGGGAGAGGGCTTTCTTT.

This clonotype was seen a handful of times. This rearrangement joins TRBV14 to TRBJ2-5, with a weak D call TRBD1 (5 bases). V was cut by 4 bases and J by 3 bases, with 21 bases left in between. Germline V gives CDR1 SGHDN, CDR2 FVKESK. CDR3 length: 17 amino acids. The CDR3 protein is CASSPVVTAGRKETQYF. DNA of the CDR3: TGTGCCAGCAGCCCGGTTGTGACAGCCGGCCGAAAAGAGACCCAGTACTTC.

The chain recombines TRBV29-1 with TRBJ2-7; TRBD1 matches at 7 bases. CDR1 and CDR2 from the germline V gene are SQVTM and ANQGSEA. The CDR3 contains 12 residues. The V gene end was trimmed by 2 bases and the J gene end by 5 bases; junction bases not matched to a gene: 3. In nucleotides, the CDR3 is TGCAGCGTTGAACAAGACAGGGACGAGCAGTACTTC. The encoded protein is CSVEQDRDEQYF.

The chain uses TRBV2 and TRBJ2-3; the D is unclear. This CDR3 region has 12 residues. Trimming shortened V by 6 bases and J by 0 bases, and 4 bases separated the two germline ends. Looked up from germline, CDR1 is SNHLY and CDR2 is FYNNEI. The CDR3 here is CASSQSTDTQYF. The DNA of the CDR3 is TGTGCCAGCAGCCAAAGCACAGATACGCAGTATTTT.